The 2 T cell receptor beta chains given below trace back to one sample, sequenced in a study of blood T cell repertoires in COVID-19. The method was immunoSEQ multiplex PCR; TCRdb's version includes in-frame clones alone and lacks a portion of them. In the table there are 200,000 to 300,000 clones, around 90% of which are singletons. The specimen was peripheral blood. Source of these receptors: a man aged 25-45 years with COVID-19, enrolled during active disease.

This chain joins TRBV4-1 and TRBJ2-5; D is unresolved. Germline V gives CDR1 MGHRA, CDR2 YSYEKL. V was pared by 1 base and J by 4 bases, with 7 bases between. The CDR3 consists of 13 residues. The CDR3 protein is CASSQVIGETQYF. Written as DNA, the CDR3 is TGCGCCAGCAGCCAAGTAATCGGAGAGACCCAGTACTTC.

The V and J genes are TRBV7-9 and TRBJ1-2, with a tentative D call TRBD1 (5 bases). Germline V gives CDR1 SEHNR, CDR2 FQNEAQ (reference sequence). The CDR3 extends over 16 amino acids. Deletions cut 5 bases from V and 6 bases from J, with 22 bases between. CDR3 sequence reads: CASSRRGTTDGHGYTF. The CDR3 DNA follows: TGTGCCAGCAGCCGCCGGGGGACGACGGATGGGCATGGCTACACCTTC. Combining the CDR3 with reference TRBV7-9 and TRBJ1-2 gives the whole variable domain DTGVSQNPRHKITKRGQNVTFRCDPISEHNRLYWYRQTLGQGPEFLTYFQNEAQLEKSRLLSDRFSAERPKGSFSTLEIQRTEQGDSAMYLCASSRRGTTDGHGYTFGSGTRLTVV.